The present T cell receptor beta chain was sequenced within a study of regulatory T cells in long-lasting Graves disease. As for time point: newly diagnosed GD, antithyroid drugs for less than 3 months. With RNA extracted from PBMCs as input, the TCR library was made. Investigators report Graves' disease was diagnosed under American Thyroid Association guidelines. Trimming removed 3 bases from V and 1 base from J; junction bases left unmatched: 5. The CDR3 runs 17 residues. Germline assignment: CDR1 SGHDT and CDR2 YYEEEE. TCR beta libraries were built with iRepertoire HTBI primers and Arm-PCR of CDR3 regions. TCRdb fed the multiplex PCR reads into MiXCR, producing one record per CDR3 protein. The sample holds a few hundred thousand distinct CDR3 sequences, over 20% seen once. This clonotype was picked up many times. Its antigen is unidentified. General study findings and limits: Persistent disease preferred TRBV28, TRBJ1-2 and TRBJ2-5; new disease, TRBV20-1 and TRBJ2-1. Researchers examined only peripheral blood and not thyroid tissue.

The V gene is TRBV5-6, the J gene TRBJ2-1, with TRBD2 matching 12 bases. The sequenced sample was peripheral blood mononuclear cells (PBMCs), obtained at new diagnosis, from a patient treated with antithyroid drugs. The receptor's source is a female donor with Graves disease. CDR3 residues: CASSSGTSGLSYNEQFF. CDR3 nucleotide sequence: TGTGCCAGCAGCTCCGGGACTAGCGGGCTTTCCTACAATGAGCAGTTCTTC.